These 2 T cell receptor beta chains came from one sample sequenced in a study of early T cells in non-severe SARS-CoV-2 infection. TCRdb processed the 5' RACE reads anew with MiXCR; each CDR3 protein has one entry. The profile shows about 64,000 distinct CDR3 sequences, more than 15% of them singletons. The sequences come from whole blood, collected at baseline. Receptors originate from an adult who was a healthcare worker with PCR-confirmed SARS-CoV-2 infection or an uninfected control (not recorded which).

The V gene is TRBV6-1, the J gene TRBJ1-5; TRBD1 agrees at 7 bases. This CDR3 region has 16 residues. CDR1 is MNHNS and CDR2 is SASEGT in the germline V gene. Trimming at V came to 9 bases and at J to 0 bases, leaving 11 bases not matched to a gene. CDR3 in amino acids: CASSHRDSYSNQPQHF. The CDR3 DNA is TGTGCCAGTTCTCACCGGGACAGCTATAGCAATCAGCCCCAGCATTTT.

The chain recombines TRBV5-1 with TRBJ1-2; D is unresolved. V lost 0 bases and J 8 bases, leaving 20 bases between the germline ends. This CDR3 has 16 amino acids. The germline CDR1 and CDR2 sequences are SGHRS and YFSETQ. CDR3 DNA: TGCGCCAGCAGCTTGGGTTCGACGGTCCTCGCGGGCGGCTACACCTTC. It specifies CASSLGSTVLAGGYTF.